This T cell receptor beta chain emerged from a study of T cell responses to AZD1222 COVID-19 vaccine. Study-wide results and caveats: Spike was spanned by vaccine-associated CD4 TCRs, which were dominant at 160-218 and 743-854. Mostly white British, mostly female donors; authors suggested clonal diversity may be underestimated.

This CDR3 contains 14 residues. Per the germline V gene, CDR1 is MGHDK and CDR2 is SYGVNS. The ends were cut back, 3 bases at V and 5 bases at J, with 10 bases in the middle. The table came from immunoSEQ multiplex PCR; TCRdb's copy has only in-frame clones and leaves some out. The sample holds under 95,000 clones, under 90% seen once. As for this clone: The antigen is unknown.

V gene TRBV25-1 combines with J gene TRBJ2-2, with D possibly being TRBD1 (6 bases). The sequencing here drew on peripheral blood, taken on day 0 of AZD1222 vaccination. The source is an adult in good health. CDR3 sequence reads: CASSDSRGTGELFF. CDR3 sequence (DNA): TGTGCCAGCAGTGACTCCAGGGGTACCGGGGAGCTGTTTTTT.